This T cell receptor beta chain was sequenced in a study of technical replicates of blood from a handful of donors. Some clones are missing from TCRdb's copy, which holds only in-frame ones; the method was immunoSEQ multiplex PCR. This table holds around 83,000 clones, roughly nine tenths found once. Material for sequencing was T cells isolated from PBMCs. The origin of this receptor is a human donor in good health.

The CDR3 region has the DNA TGCAGCGCTACGTATCGGAACACTGAAGCTTTCTTT. It specifies CSATYRNTEAFF. This chain links TRBV29-1 with TRBJ1-1, with unresolved D. This CDR3 region has 12 residues. From germline, CDR1 is SQVTM and CDR2 ANQGSEA. V lost 7 bases and J lost 1, with 10 bases in between.